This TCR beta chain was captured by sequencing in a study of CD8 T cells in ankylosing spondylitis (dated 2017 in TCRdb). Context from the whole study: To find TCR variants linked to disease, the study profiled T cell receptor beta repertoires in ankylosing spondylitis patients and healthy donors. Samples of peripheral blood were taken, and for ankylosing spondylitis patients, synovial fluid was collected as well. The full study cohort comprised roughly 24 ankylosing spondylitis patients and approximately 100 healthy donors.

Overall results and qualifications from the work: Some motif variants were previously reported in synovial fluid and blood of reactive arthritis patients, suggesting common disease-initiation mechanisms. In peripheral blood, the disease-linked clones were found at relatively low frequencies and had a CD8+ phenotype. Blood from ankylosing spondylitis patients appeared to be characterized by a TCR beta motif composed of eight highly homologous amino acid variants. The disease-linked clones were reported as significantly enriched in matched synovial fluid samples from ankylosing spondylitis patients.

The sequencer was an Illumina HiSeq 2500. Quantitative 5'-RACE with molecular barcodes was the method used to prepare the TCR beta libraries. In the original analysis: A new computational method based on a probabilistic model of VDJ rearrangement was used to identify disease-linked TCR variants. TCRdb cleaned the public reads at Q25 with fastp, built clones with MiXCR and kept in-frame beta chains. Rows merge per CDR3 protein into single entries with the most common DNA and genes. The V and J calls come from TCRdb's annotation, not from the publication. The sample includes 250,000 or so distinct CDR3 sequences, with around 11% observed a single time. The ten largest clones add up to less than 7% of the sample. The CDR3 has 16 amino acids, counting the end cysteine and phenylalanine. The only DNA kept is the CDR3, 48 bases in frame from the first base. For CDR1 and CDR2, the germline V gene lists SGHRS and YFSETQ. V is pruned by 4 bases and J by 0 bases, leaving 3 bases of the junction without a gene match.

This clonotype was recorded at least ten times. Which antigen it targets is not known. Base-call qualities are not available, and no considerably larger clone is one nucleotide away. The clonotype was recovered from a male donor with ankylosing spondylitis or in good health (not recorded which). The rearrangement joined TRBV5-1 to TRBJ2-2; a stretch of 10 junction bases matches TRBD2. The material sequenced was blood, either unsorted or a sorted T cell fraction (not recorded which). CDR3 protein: CASSRTSGANTGELFF. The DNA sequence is TGCGCCAGCAGCCGTACTAGCGGGGCGAACACCGGGGAGCTGTTTTTT.